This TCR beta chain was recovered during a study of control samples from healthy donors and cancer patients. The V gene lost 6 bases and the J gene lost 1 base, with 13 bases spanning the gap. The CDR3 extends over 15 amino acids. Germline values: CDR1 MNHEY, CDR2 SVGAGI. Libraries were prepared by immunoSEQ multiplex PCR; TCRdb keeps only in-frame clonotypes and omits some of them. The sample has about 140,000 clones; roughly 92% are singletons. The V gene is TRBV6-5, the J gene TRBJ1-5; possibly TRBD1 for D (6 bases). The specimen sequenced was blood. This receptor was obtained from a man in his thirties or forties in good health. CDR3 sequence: CASRPWGRSNQPQHF. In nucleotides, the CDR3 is TGTGCCAGCAGGCCCTGGGGGCGAAGCAATCAGCCCCAGCATTTT.